Listed below are T cell receptor beta chains from one sample, sequenced in a study of Ad26.COV2.S vaccination and SARS-CoV-2 variants. TCRdb's table, derived via immunoSEQ multiplex PCR, lists solely in-frame clones and lacks some. This table has around 340,000 clones, about 88% appearing once. The sample here was peripheral blood, taken in a trial of Ad26.COV2.S vaccine versus placebo. The origin of the receptors is a person aged 18 to 65 who received the Ad26.COV2.S COVID-19 vaccine or a placebo. Both conserved end residues are part of each CDR3. Fields, in order: J gene, V gene, CDR3 protein.

J gene: TRBJ1-2; V gene: TRBV6-1; CDR3 protein: CASSERTGESYGYTF
J gene: TRBJ1-1; V gene: TRBV9; CDR3 protein: CASSVGTAPEAFF
J gene: TRBJ2-2; V gene: TRBV11-1; CDR3 protein: CASSLVGLAGAGELFF
J gene: TRBJ1-1; V gene: TRBV2; CDR3 protein: CASSEQGRGFYTEAFF
J gene: TRBJ1-1; V gene: TRBV19; CDR3 protein: CASSVGQNTEAFF
J gene: TRBJ2-3; V gene: TRBV11-3; CDR3 protein: CASSLSITTDTQYF
J gene: TRBJ1-5; V gene: TRBV3-1/TRBV3-2; CDR3 protein: CASSGQGLGSNQPQHF
J gene: TRBJ2-5; V gene: TRBV6-5; CDR3 protein: CASSYSLAGGQETQYF
J gene: TRBJ2-5; V gene: TRBV5-4; CDR3 protein: CASSWGGRGPQETQYF
J gene: TRBJ2-5; V gene: TRBV11-1; CDR3 protein: CASSSERSETQYF
J gene: TRBJ2-7; V gene: TRBV5-6; CDR3 protein: CASRGAAAFSYEQYF
J gene: TRBJ2-3; V gene: TRBV5-1; CDR3 protein: CASSLDGSGTDTQYF
J gene: TRBJ2-5; V gene: TRBV19; CDR3 protein: CASRRGYQGLAGGKDQETQYF
J gene: TRBJ1-6; V gene: TRBV6-4; CDR3 protein: CASSDSPRQGSPLHF
J gene: TRBJ1-6; V gene: TRBV4-1; CDR3 protein: CASSQDHFQINNSPLHF
J gene: TRBJ2-3; V gene: TRBV13; CDR3 protein: CASSPWTSGRGGTDTQYF
J gene: TRBJ2-2; V gene: TRBV7-8; CDR3 protein: CASATGQPGELFF
J gene: TRBJ2-2; V gene: TRBV5-1; CDR3 protein: CASSLLAGGDNTGELFF
J gene: TRBJ2-3; V gene: TRBV5-8; CDR3 protein: CASSRGGDSSTDTQYF
J gene: TRBJ2-7; V gene: TRBV28; CDR3 protein: CASSSQGDRGRYEQYF
J gene: TRBJ1-5; V gene: TRBV9; CDR3 protein: CASSVESGQPQHF
J gene: TRBJ2-7; V gene: TRBV7-2; CDR3 protein: CASSPNLLAGYEQYF
J gene: TRBJ1-5; V gene: TRBV19; CDR3 protein: CASSQPTGSNQPQHF
J gene: TRBJ2-4; V gene: TRBV25-1; CDR3 protein: CASSDGTAKNIQYF
J gene: TRBJ2-5; V gene: TRBV7-9; CDR3 protein: CASSWQGQGETQYF
J gene: TRBJ1-2; V gene: TRBV9; CDR3 protein: CASSGYLVFGYTF
J gene: TRBJ1-6; V gene: TRBV5-6; CDR3 protein: CASSLGRMDSPLHF
J gene: TRBJ2-5; V gene: TRBV19; CDR3 protein: CASSRTGGAKTQYF
J gene: TRBJ2-7; V gene: TRBV5-1; CDR3 protein: CASSRDLGRGEQYF
J gene: TRBJ1-2; V gene: TRBV7-9; CDR3 protein: CASQYSLGGYGYTF
J gene: TRBJ2-7; V gene: TRBV6-6; CDR3 protein: CASSGQGSGEQYF
J gene: TRBJ2-7; V gene: TRBV5-4; CDR3 protein: CASSYHRVTYEQYF
J gene: TRBJ2-2; V gene: TRBV29-1; CDR3 protein: CSARTGTANTGELFF
J gene: TRBJ2-7; V gene: TRBV5-1; CDR3 protein: CASSLSPYEQYF